This T cell receptor (beta chain) was captured in a study of blood T cell repertoires in COVID-19. Per the authors' pipeline: Nucleated cell counts were estimated from reference gene primer amplification. Sequencing used immunoSEQ multiplex PCR; TCRdb keeps in-frame clones, though not all of them. Clone size and V and J calls were adopted from that table, with D and trimming inferred from the DNA. The top ten clones hold under 15% of a sample with tens of thousands of clones, 70% to 90% of them seen once. V was shortened by 4 bases and J by 2 bases, with 10 bases between the two germline ends. Germline CDR1 reads SGHRS; CDR2 reads YFSETQ. The CDR3 is made up of 13 amino acids.

This chain links TRBV5-1 with TRBJ2-7; perhaps TRBD1 as D (6 bases). Source material: peripheral blood. The clonotype was recovered from an elderly man with acute or convalescent COVID-19. The chain's CDR3 is CASSRDITYEQYF. The DNA for the CDR3 is TGCGCCAGCAGCCGGGACATCACCTACGAGCAGTACTTC.